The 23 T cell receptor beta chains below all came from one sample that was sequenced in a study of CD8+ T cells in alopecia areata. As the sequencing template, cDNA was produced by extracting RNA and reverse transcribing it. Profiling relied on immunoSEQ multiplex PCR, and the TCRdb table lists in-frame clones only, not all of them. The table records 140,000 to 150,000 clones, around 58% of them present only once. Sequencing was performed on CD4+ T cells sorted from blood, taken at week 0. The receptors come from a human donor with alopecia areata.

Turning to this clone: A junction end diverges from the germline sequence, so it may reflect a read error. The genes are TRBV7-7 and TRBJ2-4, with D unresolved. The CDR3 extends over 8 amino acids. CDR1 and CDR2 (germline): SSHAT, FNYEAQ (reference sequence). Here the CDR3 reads CASSFLVF. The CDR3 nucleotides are TGTGCTAGCAGCTTTCTCGTCTTC.

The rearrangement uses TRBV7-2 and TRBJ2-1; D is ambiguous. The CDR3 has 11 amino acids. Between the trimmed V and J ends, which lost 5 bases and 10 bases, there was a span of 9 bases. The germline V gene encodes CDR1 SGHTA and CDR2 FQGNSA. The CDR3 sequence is CASSRAGEQFF. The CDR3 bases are TGTGCCAGCAGCCGAGCAGGAGAGCAGTTCTTC.

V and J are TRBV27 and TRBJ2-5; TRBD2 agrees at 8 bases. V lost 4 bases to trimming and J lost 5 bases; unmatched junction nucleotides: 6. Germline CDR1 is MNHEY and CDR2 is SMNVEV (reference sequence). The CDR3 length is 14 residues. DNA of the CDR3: TGTGCCAGCAGTTCGCCATCGGGGGGGGAGACCCAGTACTTC. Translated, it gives CASSSPSGGETQYF.

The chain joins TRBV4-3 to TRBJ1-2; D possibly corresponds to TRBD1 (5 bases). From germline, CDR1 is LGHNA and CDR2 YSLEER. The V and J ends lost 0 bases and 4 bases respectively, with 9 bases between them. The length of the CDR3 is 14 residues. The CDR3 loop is CASSQDQGSYGYTF. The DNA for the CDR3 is TGCGCCAGCAGCCAAGATCAGGGTTCCTATGGCTACACCTTC.

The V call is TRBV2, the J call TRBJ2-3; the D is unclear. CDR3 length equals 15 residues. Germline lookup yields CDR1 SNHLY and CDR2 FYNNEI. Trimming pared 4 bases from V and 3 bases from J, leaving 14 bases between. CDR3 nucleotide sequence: TGTGCCAGCAGTGGCTCGAATCCCACGACAGATACGCAGTATTTT. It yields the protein CASSGSNPTTDTQYF.

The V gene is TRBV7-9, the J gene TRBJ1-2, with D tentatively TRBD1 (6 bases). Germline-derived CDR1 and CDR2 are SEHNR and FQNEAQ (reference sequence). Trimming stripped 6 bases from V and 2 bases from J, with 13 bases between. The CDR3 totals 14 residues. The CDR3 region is CASSYRGTNYGYTF. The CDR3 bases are TGTGCCAGCAGTTATAGGGGGACCAACTATGGCTACACCTTC.

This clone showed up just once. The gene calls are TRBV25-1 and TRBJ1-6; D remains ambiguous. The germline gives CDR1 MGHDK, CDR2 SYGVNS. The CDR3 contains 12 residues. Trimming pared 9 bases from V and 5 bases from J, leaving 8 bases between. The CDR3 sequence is CASAGDNSPLHF. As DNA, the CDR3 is TGTGCCAGTGCCGGGGATAATTCACCCCTCCACTTT.

The CDR3 sequence: CASSLNADSPLHF. The CDR3 DNA reads as TGTGCCAGCAGCCTCAACGCTGATTCACCCCTCCACTTT. The chain couples TRBV5-6 to TRBJ1-6; D is unclear. CDR1 is SGHDT and CDR2 is YYEEEE in the germline V gene. Trimming took off 4 bases at V and 8 bases at J, with 10 bases between the two ends. This CDR3 has 13 residues.

CDR3 region: CASSPQGISYEQYF. As DNA, the CDR3 is TGTGCCAGCAGCCCACAGGGAATCTCCTACGAGCAGTACTTC. This chain connects TRBV7-9 to TRBJ2-7, with D possibly being TRBD1 (6 bases). Trimming shortened V by 5 bases and J by 0 bases, and 11 bases separated the two germline ends. The CDR3 sequence is 14 residues long. The germline V gene encodes CDR1 SEHNR and CDR2 FQNEAQ (reference sequence).

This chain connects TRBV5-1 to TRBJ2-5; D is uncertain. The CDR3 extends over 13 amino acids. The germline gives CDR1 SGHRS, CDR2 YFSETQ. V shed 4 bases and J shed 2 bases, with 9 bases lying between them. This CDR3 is CASSVGLQETQYF. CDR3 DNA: TGCGCCAGCAGCGTGGGATTACAAGAGACCCAGTACTTC.

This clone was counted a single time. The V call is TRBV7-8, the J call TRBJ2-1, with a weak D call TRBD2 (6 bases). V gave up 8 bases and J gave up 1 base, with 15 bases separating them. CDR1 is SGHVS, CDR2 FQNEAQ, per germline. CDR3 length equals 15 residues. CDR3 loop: CASLPRRESYNEQFF. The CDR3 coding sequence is TGTGCCAGCCTTCCCCGGAGGGAGTCCTACAATGAGCAGTTCTTC. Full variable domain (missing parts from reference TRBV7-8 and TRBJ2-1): GAGVSQSPRYKVAKRGQDVALRCDPISGHVSLFWYQQALGQGPEFLTYFQNEAQLDKSGLPSDRFFAERPEGSVSTLKIQRTQQEDSAVYLCASLPRRESYNEQFFGPGTRLTVL.

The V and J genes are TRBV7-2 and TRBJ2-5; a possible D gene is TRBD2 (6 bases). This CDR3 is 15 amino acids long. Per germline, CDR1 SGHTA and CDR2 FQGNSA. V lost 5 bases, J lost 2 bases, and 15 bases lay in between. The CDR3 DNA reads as TGTGCCAGCAGCCCAAGGAGGGGTCAACAAGAGACCCAGTACTTC. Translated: CASSPRRGQQETQYF.

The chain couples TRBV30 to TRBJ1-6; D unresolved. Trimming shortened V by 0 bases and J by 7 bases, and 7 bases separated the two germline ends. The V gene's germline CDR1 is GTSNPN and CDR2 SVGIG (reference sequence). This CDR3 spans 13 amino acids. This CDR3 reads CAWSVSWNSPLHF. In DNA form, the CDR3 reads TGTGCCTGGAGTGTGTCTTGGAATTCACCCCTCCACTTT.

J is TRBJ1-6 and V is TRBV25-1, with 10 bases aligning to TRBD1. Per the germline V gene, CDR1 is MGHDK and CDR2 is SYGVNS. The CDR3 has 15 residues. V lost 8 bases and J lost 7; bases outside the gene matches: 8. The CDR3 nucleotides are TGTGCCAGCGGGTACCCGACAGGGGGCAATTCACCCCTCCACTTT. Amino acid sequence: CASGYPTGGNSPLHF.

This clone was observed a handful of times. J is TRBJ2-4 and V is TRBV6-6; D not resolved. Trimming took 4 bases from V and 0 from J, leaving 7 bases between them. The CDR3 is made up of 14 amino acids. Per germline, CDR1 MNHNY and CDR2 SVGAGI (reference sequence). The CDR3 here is CASSSERAKNIQYF. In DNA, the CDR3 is TGTGCCAGCAGTTCTGAGCGAGCCAAAAACATTCAGTACTTC.

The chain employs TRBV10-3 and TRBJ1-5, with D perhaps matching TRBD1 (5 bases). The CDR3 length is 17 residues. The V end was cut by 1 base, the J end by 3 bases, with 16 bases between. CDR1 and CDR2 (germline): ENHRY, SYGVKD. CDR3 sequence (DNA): TGTGCCATCAGTGAGTGGGGACGAGACAGAACCAATCAGCCCCAGCATTTT. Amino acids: CAISEWGRDRTNQPQHF.

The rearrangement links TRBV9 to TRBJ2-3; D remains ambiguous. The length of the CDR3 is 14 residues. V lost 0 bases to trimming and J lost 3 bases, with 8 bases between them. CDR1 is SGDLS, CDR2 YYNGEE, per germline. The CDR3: CASSVGGRTDTQYF. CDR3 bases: TGTGCCAGCAGCGTAGGGGGTCGAACAGATACGCAGTATTTT.

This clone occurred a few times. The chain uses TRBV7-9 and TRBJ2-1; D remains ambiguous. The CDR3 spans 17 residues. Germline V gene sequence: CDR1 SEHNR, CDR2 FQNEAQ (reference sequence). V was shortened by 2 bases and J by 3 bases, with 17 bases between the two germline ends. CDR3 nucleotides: TGTGCCAGCAGCTTATGGCCCAGGTCAGACGACTACAATGAGCAGTTCTTC. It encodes CASSLWPRSDDYNEQFF.

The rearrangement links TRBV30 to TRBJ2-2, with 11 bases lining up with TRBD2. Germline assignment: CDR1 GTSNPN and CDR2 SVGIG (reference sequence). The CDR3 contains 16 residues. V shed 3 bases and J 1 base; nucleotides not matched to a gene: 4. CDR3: CAWSLAGGLNTGELFF. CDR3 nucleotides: TGTGCCTGGAGCCTAGCGGGGGGCCTGAACACCGGGGAGCTGTTTTTT.

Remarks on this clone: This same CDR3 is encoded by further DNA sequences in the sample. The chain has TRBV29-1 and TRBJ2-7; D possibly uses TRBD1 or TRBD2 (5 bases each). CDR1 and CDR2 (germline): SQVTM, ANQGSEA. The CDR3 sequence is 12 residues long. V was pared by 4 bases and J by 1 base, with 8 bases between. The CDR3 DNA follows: TGCAGCGTTGGGGACGGTTCCTACGAGCAGTACTTC. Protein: CSVGDGSYEQYF.

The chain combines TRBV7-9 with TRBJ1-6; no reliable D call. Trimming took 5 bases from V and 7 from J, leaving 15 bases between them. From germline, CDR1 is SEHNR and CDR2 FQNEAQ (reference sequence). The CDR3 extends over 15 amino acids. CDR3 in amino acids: CASSAGLSGNSPLHF. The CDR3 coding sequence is TGTGCCAGCAGCGCCGGACTTTCCGGGAATTCACCCCTCCACTTT.

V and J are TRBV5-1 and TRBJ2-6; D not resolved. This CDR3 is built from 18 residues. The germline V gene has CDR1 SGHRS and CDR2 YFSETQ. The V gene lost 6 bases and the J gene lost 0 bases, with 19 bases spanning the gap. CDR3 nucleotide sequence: TGCGCCAGCATTGACGGAAACCCCAGAGCCTCTGGGGCCAACGTCCTGACTTTC. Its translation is CASIDGNPRASGANVLTF.

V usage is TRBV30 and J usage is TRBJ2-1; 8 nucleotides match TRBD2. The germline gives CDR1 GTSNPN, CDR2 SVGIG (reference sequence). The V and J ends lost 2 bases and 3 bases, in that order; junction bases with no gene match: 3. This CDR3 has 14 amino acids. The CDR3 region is CAWSLAGVYNEQFF. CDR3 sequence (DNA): TGTGCCTGGAGTCTAGCGGGTGTCTACAATGAGCAGTTCTTC.